These 32 T cell receptor beta chains were all obtained from the same sample, sequenced in a study of CD8+CD57+ T cells in acquired aplastic anemia. Investigators profiled TCR beta VDJ and CDR3 from genomic DNA template. A single record per CDR3 protein comes from TCRdb applying MiXCR to the reads. The sample shows about 210,000 distinct CDR3 sequences, around 60% of them seen only once. Sample: sorted CD4+, CD8+, or CD8+CD57+ T cells (not recorded which) from PBMCs. These receptors were collected from a human donor in good health.

The CDR3 nucleotides are TGCAGTGCTAGAGATTCGGGGAACCACGAGCAGTACTTC. This gives the protein CSARDSGNHEQYF. V usage is TRBV20-1 and J usage is TRBJ2-7, with a tentative D call TRBD2 (5 bases). V gave up 0 bases and J gave up 5 bases, with 11 bases separating them. CDR1 is DFQATT and CDR2 is SNEGSKA in the germline V gene (reference sequence). This CDR3 spans 13 amino acids.

Turning to this clonotype: A junction boundary mismatches the germline segment, possibly from a read error. The chain has TRBV20-1 and TRBJ1-2; D unclear. This CDR3 region has 16 residues. Per germline, CDR1 DFQATT and CDR2 SNEGSKA (reference sequence). CDR3 sequence reads: CSAGAPPVHPNYGYAF. The CDR3 coding sequence is TGCAGTGCCGGAGCCCCTCCGGTACACCCTAACTATGGCTACGCCTTC.

The genes are TRBV10-3 and TRBJ1-3; a possible D gene is TRBD1 (5 bases). This CDR3 contains 12 residues. The germline V gene has CDR1 ENHRY and CDR2 SYGVKD. V was trimmed by 6 bases and J by 2 bases, leaving 5 bases between them. The CDR3 nucleotides are TGTGCCATCAGGGGGGCTGGAAACACCATATATTTT. Protein product: CAIRGAGNTIYF.

The V and J genes are TRBV20-1 and TRBJ2-5, with 9 bases lining up with TRBD1. CDR3 size: 15 residues. The V and J ends lost 3 bases and 5 bases, in that order; junction bases with no gene match: 10. Germline CDR1 is DFQATT and CDR2 is SNEGSKA (reference sequence). The CDR3 is CSARDHRGRGETQYF. For the CDR3, the DNA is TGCAGTGCTAGGGACCACAGGGGGCGTGGGGAGACCCAGTACTTC.

Here the CDR3 DNA reads TGTGCCAGCAGTGAATTCAACAGGAACACTGAAGCTTTCTTT. Residues: CASSEFNRNTEAFF. The rearrangement uses TRBV25-1 and TRBJ1-1; D call uncertain. The CDR3 contains 14 residues. With 1 base removed from V and 1 base from J, the gap between germline ends came to 7 bases. The germline V gene has CDR1 MGHDK and CDR2 SYGVNS.

This sequence joins TRBV19 and TRBJ1-2; the D gene is possibly TRBD1 (5 bases). The CDR3 sequence is 13 residues long. CDR1 is LNHDA, CDR2 SQIVND, per germline (reference sequence). The V end lost 1 base, the J end lost 5 bases, and 8 bases lay between the germline ends. The CDR3 nucleotides read TGTGCCAGTAGTATAGGCAGGGCTTATGGCTACACCTTC. This translates into CASSIGRAYGYTF.

The chain combines TRBV25-1 with TRBJ1-1; possibly TRBD1 for D (5 bases). The CDR3 has 14 residues. Germline V lookup: CDR1 MGHDK, CDR2 SYGVNS. Trimming stripped 4 bases from V and 4 bases from J, with 13 bases between. The CDR3 DNA sequence: TGTGCCAGCAGTGGAGCTTGGAGGGGCACTGAAGCTTTCTTT. It codes for CASSGAWRGTEAFF.

The chain has TRBV7-9 and TRBJ2-7; tentative D call: TRBD1 (5 bases). CDR1 is SEHNR, CDR2 FQNEAQ, per germline (reference sequence). This CDR3 has 14 amino acids. V lost 1 base to trimming and J lost 3 bases, with 10 bases between them. In DNA, the CDR3 is TGTGCCAGCAGCTTAGTAGGGGATGGCTACGAGCAGTACTTC. This gives the protein CASSLVGDGYEQYF.

CDR3: CASSESTVNYGYTF. CDR3 nucleotide sequence: TGCGCCAGCAGTGAGTCGACAGTAAACTATGGCTACACCTTC. The chain links TRBV10-2 to TRBJ1-2; D may be TRBD1 (5 bases). The CDR3 loop spans 14 amino acids. V dropped 0 bases and J dropped 2 bases, with 7 bases sitting between them. Per germline, CDR1 WSHSY and CDR2 SAAADI.

The V and J genes are TRBV19 and TRBJ1-5; 7 positions match TRBD1. V dropped 4 bases and J dropped 3; count of bases not matched to a gene: 6. The CDR3 is made up of 15 amino acids. Germline CDR1 and CDR2: LNHDA and SQIVND (reference sequence). This CDR3 reads CASSTYGTANQPQHF. The CDR3 DNA reads as TGTGCCAGTAGTACCTATGGGACAGCCAATCAGCCCCAGCATTTT.

The J gene is TRBJ2-7, the V gene TRBV7-3, with 7 bases lining up with TRBD2. Looked up from germline, CDR1 is SGHTA and CDR2 is FQGTGA. CDR3 length: 15 amino acids. With 2 bases clipped from V and 3 bases from J, the junction kept 7 bases outside the gene matches. The CDR3 DNA follows: TGTGCCAGCAGCTTAGGCGGGGGTAGCCACTACGAGCAGTACTTC. This translates into CASSLGGGSHYEQYF.

This clonotype was observed at least ten times. The rearrangement uses TRBV10-2 and TRBJ2-4, with a tentative D call TRBD2 (6 bases). Per the germline V gene, CDR1 is WSHSY and CDR2 is SAAADI. The CDR3 consists of 15 residues. V was pared by 0 bases and J by 6 bases, with 12 bases between. Written as DNA, the CDR3 is TGCGCCAGCAGTGAGTCGAAGGGGAGGATAAACATTCAGTACTTC. Its translation: CASSESKGRINIQYF.

This clonotype was seen only a few times. J is TRBJ2-1 and V is TRBV29-1; no clear D. From germline, CDR1 is SQVTM and CDR2 ANQGSEA. V shed 3 bases and J shed 4 bases, with 4 bases lying between them. The CDR3 consists of 11 residues. In nucleotides, the CDR3 is TGCAGCGTTGAGGAGTACAATGAGCAGTTCTTC. Protein: CSVEEYNEQFF.

V and J are TRBV19 and TRBJ2-5; D unclear. The V end was cut by 7 bases, the J end by 4 bases, with 13 bases between. Looked up from germline, CDR1 is LNHDA and CDR2 is SQIVND (reference sequence). This CDR3 is 13 amino acids long. The CDR3 sequence: CASNPRPGETQYF. CDR3 DNA: TGTGCCAGTAACCCTCGCCCAGGAGAGACCCAGTACTTC.

The V and J genes are TRBV7-9 and TRBJ2-1; D possibly corresponds to TRBD1 (5 bases). The CDR3 covers 12 residues. The V end lost 4 bases, the J end lost 11 bases, and 12 bases lay between the germline ends. Germline CDR1 reads SEHNR; CDR2 reads FQNEAQ (reference sequence). CDR3 nucleotide sequence: TGTGCCAGCAGCTCTTCAGGGTACCAGCAGTTCTTC. This encodes CASSSSGYQQFF.

The chain uses TRBV7-9 and TRBJ1-2, with TRBD1 matching over 9 bases. CDR3 length: 14 residues. The ends lost 5 bases at V and 7 bases at J; junction bases unmatched: 8. The V gene's germline CDR1 is SEHNR and CDR2 FQNEAQ (reference sequence). CDR3 amino acids: CASSMGQGAAGYTF. The CDR3, as DNA: TGTGCCAGCAGCATGGGACAGGGTGCAGCTGGCTACACCTTC. Based on the CDR3 plus reference TRBV7-9 and TRBJ1-2, the full variable domain is DTGVSQNPRHKITKRGQNVTFRCDPISEHNRLYWYRQTLGQGPEFLTYFQNEAQLEKSRLLSDRFSAERPKGSFSTLEIQRTEQGDSAMYLCASSMGQGAAGYTFGSGTRLTVV.

The genes are TRBV10-3 and TRBJ1-2; D not certain. CDR3 length equals 12 residues. The germline gives CDR1 ENHRY, CDR2 SYGVKD. Trimming stripped 3 bases from V and 2 bases from J, with 4 bases between. The CDR3 DNA reads as TGTGCCATCAGTGAAAACAACTATGGCTACACCTTC. It encodes CAISENNYGYTF.

The gene calls are TRBV7-6 and TRBJ2-3; D gene unclear. Germline V lookup: CDR1 SGHVS, CDR2 FNYEAQ. CDR3 length: 14 residues. Trimming took off 4 bases at V and 1 base at J, with 9 bases between the two ends. CDR3 amino acids: CASSSGAGTDTQYF. CDR3 coding DNA: TGTGCCAGCAGCTCTGGAGCCGGCACAGATACGCAGTATTTT.

The chain recombines TRBV20-1 with TRBJ2-7; D uncertain. Germline V CDR1 and CDR2: DFQATT, SNEGSKA (reference sequence). The length of the CDR3 is 14 residues. Between the trimmed V and J ends, which lost 6 bases and 1 base, there was a span of 16 bases. CDR3 region: CSASSPGPSYEQYF. DNA for the CDR3: TGCAGTGCCAGCAGTCCCGGGCCGTCCTACGAGCAGTACTTC.

The chain is built from TRBV12-3 or TRBV12-4 and TRBJ2-3; 8 nucleotides line up with TRBD2. Trimming cost V 7 bases and J 0 bases; bases outside gene matches: 9. This CDR3 is 16 amino acids long. The CDR3, as DNA: TGTGCCAGCAAACAGGGTACGGGAGGGAGCACAGATACGCAGTATTTT. It codes for CASKQGTGGSTDTQYF.

V usage is TRBV6-5 and J usage is TRBJ1-3; D is uncertain. This CDR3 comprises 12 residues. V lost 7 bases to trimming and J lost 3 bases, with 7 bases between them. Germline V gene sequence: CDR1 MNHEY, CDR2 SVGAGI. The CDR3 reads CASTSRGNTIYF. The CDR3 region has the DNA TGTGCCAGCACGTCACGTGGAAACACCATATATTTT.

This rearrangement joins TRBV2 to TRBJ1-2; 10 bases are shared with TRBD1. The V segment lost 5 bases and the J segment 3 bases; nucleotides outside the gene matches: 9. The V gene's germline CDR1 is SNHLY and CDR2 FYNNEI. CDR3 length: 16 residues. DNA of the CDR3: TGTGCCAGCAGTAGCTCACCGGGACAGGGGCACTATGGCTACACCTTC. Amino acids: CASSSSPGQGHYGYTF. Full variable domain (remainder filled in from reference TRBV2 and TRBJ1-2): EPEVTQTPSHQVTQMGQEVILRCVPISNHLYFYWYRQILGQKVEFLVSFYNNEISEKSEIFDDQFSVERPDGSNFTLKIRSTKLEDSAMYFCASSSSPGQGHYGYTFGSGTRLTVV.

This clonotype was counted ten times or more. The V call is TRBV20-1, the J call TRBJ2-7; possibly TRBD1 for D (6 bases). Germline lookup yields CDR1 DFQATT and CDR2 SNEGSKA (reference sequence). This CDR3 has 12 amino acids. The V end lost 3 bases, the J end lost 4 bases, and 10 bases lay between the germline ends. The CDR3 DNA reads TGCAGTGCTAGCACAGGGATTTACGAGCAGTACTTC. Protein: CSASTGIYEQYF.

CDR3 protein: CASSRGAEAFF. CDR3 bases: TGTGCCAGCAGTAGGGGAGCTGAAGCTTTCTTT. The V gene is TRBV6-6, the J gene TRBJ1-1, with D perhaps TRBD1 (5 bases). The CDR3 loop spans 11 amino acids. V lost 5 bases, J lost 6 bases, and 7 bases lay in between. The V gene's germline CDR1 is MNHNY and CDR2 SVGAGI (reference sequence).

Notes on this clonotype: Given a much more abundant clone one base away, this may be a read error. This CDR3 is missing its conserved last phenylalanine or tryptophan, likely due to a read error. The V call is TRBV6-2 or TRBV6-3, the J call TRBJ1-5, with D hard to call. CDR3 size: 14 residues. CDR1 MNHEY and CDR2 SVGEGT come from the germline V gene. Deletions cut 0 bases from V and 7 bases from J, with 10 bases between. The CDR3 nucleotides read TGTGCCAGCAGTTACTCGGGTTCCACCCAGCCCCAGCATTCT. Its protein is CASSYSGSTQPQHS.

This clonotype has just one count. The V gene is TRBV7-2, the J gene TRBJ2-2; no clear D gene. There are 11 residues in the CDR3. Trimming removed 1 base from V and 9 bases from J, with 3 bases in between. Germline values: CDR1 SGHTA, CDR2 FQGNSA. The chain's CDR3 is CASSLEWELFF. The CDR3 DNA sequence: TGTGCCAGCAGCTTAGAGTGGGAGCTGTTTTTT.

The V and J genes are TRBV14 and TRBJ2-5, with 8 bases identical to TRBD1. Germline-derived CDR1 and CDR2 are SGHDN and FVKESK. CDR3 size: 19 residues. Trimming at V came to 0 bases and at J to 1 base, leaving 13 bases not matched to a gene. CDR3 amino acids: CASSQDPGTGAQFQETQYF. The CDR3 DNA sequence: TGTGCCAGCAGCCAAGACCCTGGGACAGGCGCCCAATTCCAAGAGACCCAGTACTTC.

The sample holds one count of this clonotype. V usage is TRBV20-1 and J usage is TRBJ2-7; 9 nucleotides agree with TRBD2. Trimming at V came to 4 bases and at J to 2 bases, leaving 3 bases not matched to a gene. This CDR3 is built from 13 residues. Germline V CDR1 and CDR2: DFQATT, SNEGSKA (reference sequence). Here the CDR3 DNA reads TGCAGTGCTACAGCTAGCGGGACCTACGAGCAGTACTTC. Residues: CSATASGTYEQYF.

This clonotype was seen a handful of times. J is TRBJ2-7 and V is TRBV20-1; 7 nucleotides line up with TRBD1. The V gene end was trimmed by 3 bases and the J gene end by 0 bases; junction bases not matched to a gene: 5. The CDR3 covers 14 residues. CDR1 and CDR2 from the germline V gene are DFQATT and SNEGSKA (reference sequence). CDR3 in DNA: TGCAGTGCTAGTGAGGACAGGCTCTCCTACGAGCAGTACTTC. This translates into CSASEDRLSYEQYF.

The chain uses TRBV20-1 and TRBJ2-5, with D possibly being TRBD2 (6 bases). The J call may not be correct, given that the DNA end is closer to TRBJ2-7. Germline loops: CDR1 DFQATT, CDR2 SNEGSKA (reference sequence). This CDR3 comprises 13 residues. The CDR3 sequence: CSARRALEGEQYF. CDR3 DNA sequence: TGCAGTGCTAGAAGGGCTCTGGAGGGCGAGCAGTACTTC.

The chain carries TRBV9 and TRBJ2-1, with 8 bases identical to TRBD2. Germline V gene sequence: CDR1 SGDLS, CDR2 YYNGEE. The CDR3 runs 14 residues. V dropped 3 bases and J dropped 4; count of bases not matched to a gene: 3. In nucleotides, the CDR3 is TGTGCCAGCAGCGGAGTAGCGGGATACAATGAGCAGTTCTTC. The encoded protein is CASSGVAGYNEQFF.

V gene TRBV7-9 combines with J gene TRBJ1-2; D is undetermined. The CDR3 totals 12 residues. CDR1 is SEHNR, CDR2 FQNEAQ, per germline (reference sequence). V was clipped by 5 bases and J by 6 bases, with 10 bases between them. This chain's CDR3 is CASSPLSHGYTF. DNA for the CDR3: TGTGCCAGCAGCCCGTTGTCCCATGGCTACACCTTC.